The 10 T cell receptor beta chains in this list originate from one sample, sequenced in a study of CD8 T cells in ankylosing spondylitis. TCRdb reprocessed the 5' RACE reads with MiXCR, giving one entry per CDR3 protein. In the table there are fewer than 250,000 distinct CDR3 sequences, 15% to 20% of which are singletons. No antigen is known for these receptors. Study findings and constraints: Ankylosing spondylitis blood seemed to carry a telltale TCR beta motif made of several highly homologous variants.

Sequenced sample: blood, either unsorted or a sorted T cell fraction (not recorded which). These receptors all stem from a male donor with ankylosing spondylitis.

This clonotype has only a few counts. The chain employs TRBV7-9 and TRBJ2-7, with TRBD1 identical over 7 bases. Trimming at V came to 5 bases and at J to 2 bases, leaving 6 bases not matched to a gene. The CDR3 sequence is 14 residues long. The germline CDR1 and CDR2 sequences are SEHNR and FQNEAQ (reference sequence). Here the CDR3 DNA reads TGTGCCAGCAGCCAAGAGGACAGGACCTACGAGCAGTACTTC. Protein: CASSQEDRTYEQYF.

The J gene is TRBJ1-1, the V gene TRBV5-1; TRBD1 is a possible D gene (6 bases). The germline V gene has CDR1 SGHRS and CDR2 YFSETQ. The CDR3 has 15 residues. V was clipped by 4 bases and J by 4 bases, with 17 bases between them. The CDR3 here is CASSQGRGARTEAFF. For the CDR3, the DNA is TGCGCCAGCAGCCAGGGGCGGGGGGCCCGCACTGAAGCTTTCTTT.

This chain uses TRBV7-9 with TRBJ2-1; TRBD1 or TRBD2 may be the D gene (5 bases each). V lost 7 bases and J lost 2, with 21 bases in between. The CDR3 loop spans 17 amino acids. Germline V lookup: CDR1 SEHNR, CDR2 FQNEAQ (reference sequence). The CDR3 loop reads CASTPWAGQGAYNEQFF. DNA of the CDR3: TGTGCCAGCACCCCCTGGGCAGGGCAGGGAGCCTACAATGAGCAGTTCTTC. Based on the CDR3 plus reference TRBV7-9 and TRBJ2-1, the full variable domain is DTGVSQNPRHKITKRGQNVTFRCDPISEHNRLYWYRQTLGQGPEFLTYFQNEAQLEKSRLLSDRFSAERPKGSFSTLEIQRTEQGDSAMYLCASTPWAGQGAYNEQFFGPGTRLTVL.

The rearrangement uses TRBV3-1 and TRBJ2-1; 9 bases fit TRBD2. The ends lost 1 base at V and 4 bases at J; junction bases unmatched: 14. The CDR3 runs to 19 residues. Per the germline V gene, CDR1 is LGHDT and CDR2 is YNNKEL (reference sequence). The CDR3 DNA reads as TGTGCCAGCAGCCAAGGGCGGCGCCCTAGCGGGATCTTTTACAATGAGCAGTTCTTC. It codes for CASSQGRRPSGIFYNEQFF.

The rearrangement links TRBV12-3 or TRBV12-4 to TRBJ1-1; tentatively, D is TRBD1 (6 bases). The CDR3 runs 15 residues. With 0 bases removed from V and 5 bases from J, the gap between germline ends came to 13 bases. CDR3 in amino acids: CASSLAPRGSTEAFF. The CDR3 bases are TGTGCCAGCAGTTTAGCGCCCAGGGGTTCAACTGAAGCTTTCTTT.

This sequence joins TRBV7-6 and TRBJ2-3; D is unclear. CDR1 is SGHVS and CDR2 is FNYEAQ in the germline V gene. Trimming pared 5 bases from V and 3 bases from J, leaving 15 bases between. The CDR3 extends over 15 amino acids. CDR3 in amino acids: CASSLLGSETDTQYF. DNA for the CDR3: TGTGCCAGCAGCCTACTCGGGTCAGAGACAGATACGCAGTATTTT.

The V and J genes are TRBV12-3 or TRBV12-4 and TRBJ2-7; TRBD2 is a possible D gene (6 bases). The length of the CDR3 is 13 residues. The V and J ends lost 5 bases and 6 bases respectively, with 14 bases between them. The CDR3 nucleotides read TGTGCCAGCAGTCCCGGGGGTCGTGGCGAGCAGTACTTC. Translation: CASSPGGRGEQYF.

This clonotype was detected ten times or more. The chain combines TRBV7-8 with TRBJ2-1; 7 nucleotides align to TRBD1. V trimming: 5 bases; J trimming: 4 bases; junction bases outside the gene matches: 8. The CDR3 consists of 15 residues. Germline CDR1 reads SGHVS; CDR2 reads FQNEAQ. CDR3 loop: CASSQNIQGYNEQFF. The DNA of the CDR3 is TGTGCCAGCAGCCAAAATATACAGGGGTACAATGAGCAGTTCTTC.

This clonotype was picked up many times. The chain carries TRBV12-3 or TRBV12-4 and TRBJ2-1, with 9 bases fitting TRBD2. The CDR3 consists of 14 residues. The V segment lost 8 bases and the J segment 7 bases; nucleotides outside the gene matches: 9. Written as DNA, the CDR3 is TGTGCCAGCGGCGGAGCGGGAGGTTGGAATGAGCAGTTCTTC. Protein: CASGGAGGWNEQFF.

This clonotype has more than one count but fewer than ten. This chain links TRBV11-2 with TRBJ2-5; D possibly corresponds to TRBD2 (5 bases). The CDR3 has 18 amino acids. V lost 0 bases, J lost 5 bases, and 22 bases lay in between. CDR1 and CDR2 (germline): SGHAT, FQNNGV. CDR3 sequence: CASSLDSELGGAVETQYF. CDR3 nucleotide sequence: TGTGCCAGCAGCTTAGATAGCGAGCTAGGAGGAGCGGTGGAGACCCAGTACTTC. The whole variable domain, filled in from reference TRBV11-2 and TRBJ2-5, reads EAGVAQSPRYKIIEKRQSVAFWCNPISGHATLYWYQQILGQGPKLLIQFQNNGVVDDSQLPKDRFSAERLKGVDSTLKIQPAKLEDSAVYLCASSLDSELGGAVETQYFGPGTRLLVL.